This T cell receptor (beta chain) was sequenced for a study of vaccination effects on CD4 cells after COVID-19. As for the study in general: Subjects were given two BNT162b2 or mRNA-1273 vaccine doses.

Overall study results and limits: In the study, convalescent patients were few, and early post-infection timepoints were absent.

Method: immunoSEQ multiplex PCR; TCRdb's copy keeps in-frame clones and lacks some. The data hold roughly 25,000 clones, with roughly 69% observed a single time. Comment on this clone: No antigen is known for it.

The CDR3 is 14 residues long. The ends were cut back, 3 bases at V and 8 bases at J, with 15 bases in the middle. Germline V gene lookup returns CDR1 SGDLS and CDR2 YYNGEE. After expansion with viral peptide pools in the ViraFEST assay, antigen-specific CD4+ T cells were sequenced. After less than twelve days in culture, the CD4+ T cells were isolated. SARS-CoV-2 infected the person between March and December 2020, as confirmed by PCR. Wells of more than 1.5 million PBMC each were grown with roughly 10 IU/ml IL-2 and 9 to 10 ug/ml peptides. The sample was CD4+ T cells from PBMCs cultured with SARS-CoV-2 spike peptides, taken before COVID-19 vaccination. The chain employs TRBV9 and TRBJ1-5; D ambiguous. The clonotype was recovered from a human donor who had a prior SARS-CoV-2 infection. DNA of the CDR3: TGTGCCAGCAGCGCAGATGTAGGTCGTAAGCCCCAGCATTTT. The encoded protein is CASSADVGRKPQHF.